Below, 31 T cell receptor beta chains from the same sample are listed, as sequenced in a study of cytomegalovirus exposure and HLA in healthy donors. It was with 60 Vbeta and 13 Jbeta primers that the PCR ran. TCRdb keeps only in-frame clones here, not all; method: immunoSEQ multiplex PCR. The repertoire holds 95,000 to 100,000 clones, around three quarters seen once, with roughly 8% in the top ten. The sequenced sample consisted of PBMCs. These receptors all come from a human donor in good health.

This clone was observed a few times. The rearrangement joins TRBV5-1 to TRBJ1-2; D might be TRBD1 (5 bases). CDR1 SGHRS and CDR2 YFSETQ come from the germline V gene. Trimming took 3 bases from V and 4 from J, leaving 13 bases between them. The CDR3 has 14 amino acids. CDR3 residues: CASSSGTGGYGYTF. As DNA, the CDR3 is TGCGCCAGCAGCTCCGGGACGGGAGGCTATGGCTACACCTTC.

This clone was found a few times. This rearrangement joins TRBV14 to TRBJ1-1; the match to TRBD1 covers 7 bases. There are 15 residues in the CDR3. Germline V gives CDR1 SGHDN, CDR2 FVKESK. V lost 4 bases, J lost 5 bases, and 10 bases stayed unmatched. CDR3 coding DNA: TGTGCCAGCAGCCGTTTTAAAGGGGGCGAGACTGAAGCTTTCTTT. Translation gives CASSRFKGGETEAFF.

This clone has more than one count but fewer than ten. This sequence joins TRBV5-6 and TRBJ1-5; TRBD1 agrees at 7 bases. Germline V gene sequence: CDR1 SGHDT, CDR2 YYEEEE. The CDR3 covers 15 residues. The V segment lost 4 bases and the J segment 9 bases; nucleotides outside the gene matches: 13. CDR3 region: CASSKTGPGSGPQHF. In nucleotides, the CDR3 is TGTGCCAGCAGCAAGACAGGGCCGGGTAGCGGGCCCCAGCATTTT.

The chain has TRBV2 and TRBJ1-1; TRBD1 might be the D (6 bases). The CDR3 consists of 12 residues. V gave up 10 bases and J gave up 3 bases, with 12 bases separating them. CDR1 SNHLY and CDR2 FYNNEI come from the germline V gene. CDR3 coding DNA: TGTGCCACCACAGGGTGGGACACTGAAGCTTTCTTT. Protein product: CATTGWDTEAFF.

V and J are TRBV18 and TRBJ2-7, with D tentatively TRBD2 (6 bases). The length of the CDR3 is 14 residues. V gave up 3 bases and J gave up 0 bases, with 9 bases separating them. The V gene's germline CDR1 is KGHSH and CDR2 LQKENI. The CDR3: CASSPGDFSYEQYF. Here the CDR3 DNA reads TGTGCCAGCTCACCGGGGGACTTCTCCTACGAGCAGTACTTC.

V gene TRBV29-1 combines with J gene TRBJ2-5; TRBD1 agrees at 7 bases. This CDR3 is 13 amino acids long. Germline V gene data show CDR1 as SQVTM and CDR2 as ANQGSEA. The ends lost 7 bases at V and 5 bases at J; junction bases unmatched: 10. The CDR3 loop reads CSASTGPRETQYF. The CDR3 DNA reads TGCAGCGCATCGACAGGGCCCCGGGAGACCCAGTACTTC.

Regarding this clone: Germline and junction disagree at one end, which may indicate a read error. V is TRBV5-4 and J is TRBJ2-5; a possible D gene is TRBD1 (5 bases). This CDR3 spans 12 amino acids. Germline CDR1 reads SGHNT; CDR2 reads YYREEE (reference sequence). DNA of the CDR3: TGTGCCAGCAACTTGCAGGGAGAGACCCAGTACTTC. Amino acids: CASNLQGETQYF.

This clone was counted a few times. The chain links TRBV6-5 to TRBJ2-6; perhaps TRBD2 as D (5 bases). Trimming took 6 bases from V and 2 from J, leaving 8 bases between them. CDR1 is MNHEY and CDR2 is SVGAGI in the germline V gene. The CDR3 has 14 amino acids. The DNA of the CDR3 is TGTGCCAGCAGCTCCGGGGCTGGGGCCAACGTCCTGACTTTC. Its protein product is CASSSGAGANVLTF.

This chain connects TRBV4-3 to TRBJ2-1; 9 bases are a match to TRBD1. The CDR3 contains 13 residues. The germline gives CDR1 LGHNA, CDR2 YSLEER. V lost 4 bases and J lost 16; bases outside the gene matches: 11. The CDR3 DNA is TGCGCCAGCAGCCCTCAACAGGGGGCCCAAGAATTCTTC. It translates to CASSPQQGAQEFF.

The V call is TRBV29-1, the J call TRBJ2-5, with D perhaps TRBD1 (6 bases). Per germline, CDR1 SQVTM and CDR2 ANQGSEA. Trimming pared 6 bases from V and 2 bases from J, leaving 16 bases between. The CDR3 spans 14 residues. CDR3 in DNA: TGCAGCGTAGCCGTAGCAGGGGCGCAAGAGACCCAGTACTTC. Amino acids: CSVAVAGAQETQYF.

The V gene is TRBV10-3, the J gene TRBJ1-4; possible D gene TRBD1, 6 bases. The CDR3 spans 13 residues. Trimming took 6 bases from V and 8 from J, leaving 13 bases between them. The germline CDR1 and CDR2 sequences are ENHRY and SYGVKD. The CDR3 DNA is TGTGCCATCAGGGCGGGGGCGAGGGAAAAACTGTTTTTT. Translation gives CAIRAGAREKLFF.

The genes are TRBV6-1 and TRBJ1-5, with 7 bases lining up with TRBD1. The CDR3 loop spans 13 amino acids. V shed 5 bases and J 6 bases; nucleotides not matched to a gene: 4. Germline V gene data show CDR1 as MNHNS and CDR2 as SASEGT. The CDR3 is CASSTGVPQPQHF. The CDR3, as DNA: TGTGCCAGCAGTACAGGGGTCCCTCAGCCCCAGCATTTT.

This clone was counted only a few times. The rearrangement uses TRBV6-4 and TRBJ2-3, with 12 nucleotides matching TRBD1. Per germline, CDR1 MRHNA and CDR2 SNTAGT. There are 15 residues in the CDR3. Trimming took 0 bases from V and 6 from J; bases not matched to a gene: 1. The CDR3 sequence: CASSDSGQGADTQYF. CDR3 nucleotide sequence: TGTGCCAGCAGTGACTCGGGACAGGGGGCTGATACGCAGTATTTT.

The gene calls are TRBV19 and TRBJ2-1, with D tentatively TRBD2 (6 bases). The V gene lost 8 bases and the J gene lost 4 bases, with 15 bases spanning the gap. Germline V gene sequence: CDR1 LNHDA, CDR2 SQIVND (reference sequence). The CDR3 runs to 14 residues. CDR3 nucleotides: TGTGCCAGTGCGTGGGGACTCCCTTACAATGAGCAGTTCTTC. It encodes CASAWGLPYNEQFF.

The chain is built from TRBV19 and TRBJ2-6; 7 bases align to TRBD1. The CDR3 has 16 residues. Trimming at V came to 4 bases and at J to 1 base, leaving 4 bases not matched to a gene. Germline V gene data show CDR1 as LNHDA and CDR2 as SQIVND (reference sequence). The CDR3 region is CASSTRQGSGANVLTF. In DNA form, the CDR3 reads TGTGCCAGTAGTACACGACAGGGATCTGGGGCCAACGTCCTGACTTTC. Full variable domain (rest looked up from reference TRBV19 and TRBJ2-6): DGGITQSPKYLFRKEGQNVTLSCEQNLNHDAMYWYRQDPGQGLRLIYYSQIVNDFQKGDIAEGYSVSREKKESFPLTVTSAQKNPTAFYLCASSTRQGSGANVLTFGAGSRLTVL.

The table lists this clone with many counts. The chain has TRBV5-5 and TRBJ1-4; TRBD1 is a possible D gene (6 bases). There are 14 residues in the CDR3. V lost 4 bases and J lost 4, with 11 bases in between. Germline CDR1 reads SGHKS; CDR2 reads YYEKEE (reference sequence). The CDR3 spells CASSLGQSNEKLFF. The CDR3 DNA sequence: TGTGCCAGCAGCCTTGGACAGAGTAATGAAAAACTGTTTTTT.

The chain employs TRBV6-1 and TRBJ1-5; D perhaps matches TRBD1 (6 bases). Per germline, CDR1 MNHNS and CDR2 SASEGT. The V end was cut by 6 bases, the J end by 1 base, with 13 bases between. The CDR3 is 15 amino acids. CDR3 DNA sequence: TGTGCCAGCAGCAACAGGGCTCCGAGCAATCAGCCCCAGCATTTT. Protein product: CASSNRAPSNQPQHF.

A note on this clone: In the same sample, other DNA sequences code for this CDR3. The V and J genes are TRBV11-3 and TRBJ1-3, with TRBD1 identical over 9 bases. The CDR3 totals 15 residues. Germline assignment: CDR1 SGHNT and CDR2 YENEEA. The V segment lost 5 bases and the J segment 2 bases; nucleotides outside the gene matches: 4. The CDR3: CASSPGQGPGNTIYF. The CDR3 DNA follows: TGTGCCAGCAGCCCGGGACAGGGTCCTGGAAACACCATATATTTT.

The gene calls are TRBV9 and TRBJ1-4, with D possibly TRBD1 on 5 matching bases. The CDR3 totals 16 residues. Per the germline V gene, CDR1 is SGDLS and CDR2 is YYNGEE. V gave up 4 bases and J gave up 7 bases, with 20 bases separating them. This CDR3 reads CASSPHSRDYGEKLFF. The CDR3 DNA sequence: TGTGCCAGCAGCCCTCACTCCAGGGACTACGGTGAAAAACTGTTTTTT.

This clone was observed once. J is TRBJ2-7 and V is TRBV5-1; TRBD1 aligns across 12 bases. The CDR3 is made up of 14 amino acids. Per the germline V gene, CDR1 is SGHRS and CDR2 is YFSETQ. V gave up 4 bases and J gave up 5 bases; unmatched junction bases: 4. The CDR3 loop is CASSAGTGGNEQYF. CDR3 bases: TGCGCCAGCAGCGCAGGGACAGGGGGCAACGAGCAGTACTTC.

The chain combines TRBV15 with TRBJ2-3; TRBD2 agrees at 14 bases. This CDR3 is 15 amino acids long. The germline gives CDR1 LNHNV, CDR2 YYDKDF (reference sequence). V lost 4 bases to trimming and J lost 6 bases; unmatched junction nucleotides: 3. Here the CDR3 reads CATSTRTSGRDTQYF. DNA of the CDR3: TGTGCCACCAGCACCCGGACTAGCGGGAGGGATACGCAGTATTTT.

This chain links TRBV7-2 with TRBJ2-7, with D possibly matching TRBD2 (5 bases). This CDR3 is built from 13 residues. Germline-derived CDR1 and CDR2 are SGHTA and FQGNSA. Trimming took 5 bases from V and 4 from J, leaving 12 bases between them. Here the CDR3 DNA reads TGTGCCAGCAGCCCGCAACCGGGGTACGAGCAGTACTTC. Translated: CASSPQPGYEQYF.

The CDR3 spells CASSRGTGAGANVLTF. The CDR3 nucleotides are TGTGCCAGCAGCCGCGGGACAGGGGCTGGGGCCAACGTCCTGACTTTC. V usage is TRBV13 and J usage is TRBJ2-6, with TRBD1 identical over 10 bases. CDR1 and CDR2 from the germline V gene are PRHDT and FYEKMQ (reference sequence). The CDR3 has 16 amino acids. V lost 5 bases, J lost 2 bases, and 3 bases stayed unmatched.

The V and J genes are TRBV2 and TRBJ2-3; 9 bases match TRBD2. Germline assignment: CDR1 SNHLY and CDR2 FYNNEI. V was clipped by 2 bases and J by 1 base; unmatched bases: 1. CDR3 length equals 15 residues. This CDR3 is CASSEKRGGTDTQYF. The CDR3 bases are TGTGCCAGCAGTGAAAAGCGGGGGGGCACAGATACGCAGTATTTT.

In this sample, this clone turned up a few times. This chain uses TRBV2 with TRBJ2-7; a weak D match, TRBD1 (6 bases). Germline loops: CDR1 SNHLY, CDR2 FYNNEI. The CDR3 length is 13 residues. V lost 6 bases and J 4 bases, leaving 13 bases between the germline ends. The CDR3 here is CASSAGDGYEQYF. The CDR3, as DNA: TGTGCCAGCAGCGCAGGGGATGGTTACGAGCAGTACTTC.

V is TRBV5-1 and J is TRBJ2-5; maybe TRBD1 (6 bases). V lost 1 base and J lost 4, with 14 bases in between. This CDR3 spans 15 amino acids. The germline V gene has CDR1 SGHRS and CDR2 YFSETQ. The CDR3 nucleotides read TGCGCCAGCAGCTTGACAGGGAAGCAATTAGAGACCCAGTACTTC. As protein: CASSLTGKQLETQYF.

The rearrangement links TRBV29-1 to TRBJ2-7, with 7 bases matching TRBD1. V trimming: 1 base; J trimming: 7 bases; junction bases outside the gene matches: 7. CDR3 size: 13 residues. Germline CDR1 and CDR2: SQVTM and ANQGSEA. The CDR3 region is CSVEVGGSGEQYF. The CDR3 DNA reads TGCAGCGTTGAAGTAGGGGGCTCTGGGGAGCAGTACTTC.

The V call is TRBV9, the J call TRBJ1-3; 7 bases are a match to TRBD1. Per germline, CDR1 SGDLS and CDR2 YYNGEE. The CDR3 has 15 amino acids. J gave up 4 bases and V 4 bases, and 8 bases lay outside the gene matches. CDR3: CASSNTGVGGNTIYF. CDR3 DNA: TGTGCCAGCAGCAACACAGGGGTTGGCGGAAACACCATATATTTT.

V and J are TRBV30 and TRBJ1-2, with D perhaps TRBD1 (5 bases). The V gene lost 3 bases and the J gene lost 7 bases, with 12 bases spanning the gap. CDR1 GTSNPN and CDR2 SVGIG come from the germline V gene (reference sequence). This CDR3 spans 12 amino acids. The CDR3 coding sequence is TGTGCCTGGAGGGATCGACAGTGTGGCTACACCTTC. It is translated as CAWRDRQCGYTF.

In this sample, this clone turned up once. The chain is built from TRBV5-1 and TRBJ1-2, with a possible D match to TRBD1 (5 bases). In germline, CDR1 is SGHRS, CDR2 YFSETQ. This CDR3 region has 15 residues. Trimming stripped 1 base from V and 6 bases from J, with 16 bases between. In DNA, the CDR3 is TGCGCCAGCAGCTTGTTCGACGGAGGGGAGAATGGCTACACCTTC. Translating it yields CASSLFDGGENGYTF.

As regards this clone: In the same sample, other DNA sequences code for this CDR3. This sequence joins TRBV5-4 and TRBJ1-1; D remains ambiguous. From germline, CDR1 is SGHNT and CDR2 YYREEE (reference sequence). V was cut by 5 bases and J by 3 bases, with 14 bases left in between. The CDR3 extends over 14 amino acids. Written as DNA, the CDR3 is TGTGCCAGCAGTTCTCCGGGTAGAGACACTGAAGCTTTCTTT. It translates to CASSSPGRDTEAFF.